The 27 T cell receptor beta chains below were found in one sample sequenced in a study of response to subunit inactivated influenza vaccine. TCRdb itself ran the RT-PCR reads through MiXCR, one entry per CDR3 protein. The sample has 170,000 or so distinct CDR3 sequences, about 10% seen once; the top ten hold roughly a third. The specimen comprised CD8+ T cells sorted from PBMCs, sampled around 25 months after vaccination. Receptors originate from a man aged 45 to 75 who received an inactivated influenza vaccine.

This clonotype showed up many times. V and J are TRBV9 and TRBJ1-1, with 9 bases matching TRBD1. V shed 3 bases, J shed 4 bases, and the junction held 7 bases outside the gene matches. Germline CDR1 SGDLS, CDR2 YYNGEE. The CDR3 loop spans 15 amino acids. CDR3 nucleotides: TGTGCCAGCAGCGAGGCACAGGGGGCTCTCACTGAAGCTTTCTTT. This sequence encodes CASSEAQGALTEAFF.

This clonotype was recorded many times. V is TRBV11-2 and J is TRBJ2-7; D remains ambiguous. The CDR3 runs 13 residues. The ends were cut back, 2 bases at V and 5 bases at J, with 10 bases in the middle. Germline lookup yields CDR1 SGHAT and CDR2 FQNNGV. CDR3 region: CASSLSNGHEQYF. In nucleotides, the CDR3 is TGTGCCAGCAGCTTATCAAACGGGCACGAGCAGTACTTC.

The chain links TRBV13 to TRBJ2-3, with TRBD2 matching 7 bases. The V gene's germline CDR1 is PRHDT and CDR2 FYEKMQ (reference sequence). The ends lost 7 bases at V and 2 bases at J; junction bases unmatched: 3. The CDR3 totals 13 residues. CDR3 sequence: CASTSGTTDTQYF. Here the CDR3 DNA reads TGTGCCAGCACGAGCGGGACCACAGATACGCAGTATTTT.

V is TRBV5-6 and J is TRBJ2-5; TRBD2 matches 7 bases. CDR1 is SGHDT, CDR2 YYEEEE, per germline. V gave up 0 bases and J gave up 1 base; unmatched junction bases: 6. The CDR3 contains 16 residues. The CDR3 loop reads CASSLDSSGTQETQYF. Here the CDR3 DNA reads TGTGCCAGCAGCTTGGATTCTAGCGGTACCCAAGAGACCCAGTACTTC.

This clonotype occurred a few times. The rearrangement links TRBV7-6 to TRBJ2-7; no firm D call. Germline V gene sequence: CDR1 SGHVS, CDR2 FNYEAQ. The CDR3 sequence is 15 residues long. Trimming removed 2 bases from V and 5 bases from J, with 16 bases in between. CDR3 in amino acids: CASSLNRQVEDEQYF. The CDR3 DNA follows: TGTGCCAGCAGCTTAAATCGTCAGGTTGAAGACGAGCAGTACTTC.

The chain uses TRBV6-1 and TRBJ2-1; 8 positions match TRBD2. Germline V lookup: CDR1 MNHNS, CDR2 SASEGT. V lost 5 bases, J lost 0 bases, and 0 bases stayed unmatched. This CDR3 contains 14 residues. CDR3 nucleotides: TGTGCCAGCAGTAGCGGGAGCTCCTACAATGAGCAGTTCTTC. Translated: CASSSGSSYNEQFF.

This clonotype was seen at least ten times. V and J are TRBV7-6 and TRBJ1-1, with no clear D. V shed 0 bases and J shed 5 bases, with 16 bases lying between them. CDR1 SGHVS and CDR2 FNYEAQ come from the germline V gene. The CDR3 has 16 residues. The DNA of the CDR3 is TGTGCCAGCAGCTTAGCGTCGGTCGACTTCCCAACTGAAGCTTTCTTT. Translation gives CASSLASVDFPTEAFF. Based on the CDR3 plus reference TRBV7-6 and TRBJ1-1, the full variable domain is GAGVSQSPRYKVTKRGQDVALRCDPISGHVSLYWYRQALGQGPEFLTYFNYEAQQDKSGLPNDRFSAERPEGSISTLTIQRTEQRDSAMYRCASSLASVDFPTEAFFGQGTRLTVV.

This clonotype was recorded a few times. This sequence joins TRBV28 and TRBJ2-5; TRBD1 agrees at 7 bases. The CDR3 length is 14 residues. CDR1 MDHEN and CDR2 SYDVKM come from the germline V gene. The V gene end was trimmed by 10 bases and the J gene end by 2 bases; junction bases not matched to a gene: 10. CDR3 region: CATLGTAKQETQYF. As DNA, the CDR3 is TGTGCCACACTCGGGACAGCGAAGCAAGAGACCCAGTACTTC.

This clonotype was observed many times. The CDR3 protein is CASRDGPSSNQPQHF. The CDR3 coding sequence is TGTGCCAGCAGAGACGGCCCGTCGAGCAATCAGCCCCAGCATTTT. The V and J genes are TRBV27 and TRBJ1-5; no clear D gene. From germline, CDR1 is MNHEY and CDR2 SMNVEV (reference sequence). Trimming stripped 6 bases from V and 1 base from J, with 13 bases between. The CDR3 spans 15 residues.

V is TRBV7-6 and J is TRBJ2-3; D gene unclear. The CDR3 is made up of 13 amino acids. Trimming took 1 base from V and 6 from J, leaving 8 bases between them. Germline V lookup: CDR1 SGHVS, CDR2 FNYEAQ. CDR3 residues: CASSLGVGDTQYF. CDR3 DNA: TGTGCCAGCAGCTTAGGGGTTGGCGATACGCAGTATTTT.

This clonotype was seen a handful of times. The chain joins TRBV7-9 to TRBJ1-1, with TRBD1 identical over 8 bases. The CDR3 is 15 residues long. CDR1 is SEHNR, CDR2 FQNEAQ, per germline (reference sequence). The ends lost 1 base at V and 4 bases at J; junction bases unmatched: 5. In DNA, the CDR3 is TGTGCCAGCAGCTTAGGGACAGGGCTGGGCACTGAAGCTTTCTTT. As protein: CASSLGTGLGTEAFF.

The gene calls are TRBV12-3 or TRBV12-4 and TRBJ2-7, with TRBD2 matching 8 bases. V shed 5 bases and J 6 bases; nucleotides not matched to a gene: 6. The CDR3 runs to 13 residues. In nucleotides, the CDR3 is TGTGCCAGCAGTAGCGGGGGAAGCGGCGAGCAGTACTTC. It is translated as CASSSGGSGEQYF.

This chain uses TRBV28 with TRBJ2-3, with 7 bases matching TRBD2. Trimming at V came to 2 bases and at J to 3 bases, leaving 8 bases not matched to a gene. The length of the CDR3 is 16 residues. Germline V gene data show CDR1 as MDHEN and CDR2 as SYDVKM. The CDR3 sequence is CASSLGFGGRTDTQYF. As DNA, the CDR3 is TGTGCCAGCAGTTTAGGGTTCGGCGGGAGAACAGATACGCAGTATTTT.

This clonotype occurred a few times. The chain recombines TRBV27 with TRBJ2-1, with D tentatively TRBD2 (6 bases). The germline V and J ends were trimmed by 1 base and 0 bases, with 10 bases remaining between them. This CDR3 spans 16 amino acids. The germline gives CDR1 MNHEY, CDR2 SMNVEV (reference sequence). CDR3 sequence reads: CASSLFSGISYNEQFF. The CDR3 nucleotides are TGTGCCAGCAGTTTATTTAGCGGAATCTCCTACAATGAGCAGTTCTTC.

This chain links TRBV5-1 with TRBJ1-1, with a possible D match to TRBD1 (6 bases). V lost 6 bases to trimming and J lost 0 bases, with 24 bases between them. Per germline, CDR1 SGHRS and CDR2 YFSETQ. The CDR3 is 18 residues long. The CDR3 sequence: CASTRDNIWGNLNTEAFF. The CDR3 DNA reads TGCGCCAGCACTCGGGACAACATATGGGGGAACCTGAACACTGAAGCTTTCTTT.

This sequence joins TRBV6-2 or TRBV6-3 and TRBJ1-1; D not resolved. The CDR3 contains 13 residues. Germline-derived CDR1 and CDR2 are MNHEY and SVGEGT. Trimming pared 4 bases from V and 2 bases from J, leaving 8 bases between. For the CDR3, the DNA is TGTGCCAGCAGTTCGTCATTTAACACTGAAGCTTTCTTT. This translates into CASSSSFNTEAFF.

Remarks on this clonotype: At one of its ends the junction is not consistent with the germline gene, which may arise from a read error. J is TRBJ2-5 and V is TRBV11-2; D not resolved. The CDR3 length is 13 residues. Looked up from germline, CDR1 is SGHAT and CDR2 is FQNNGV. The CDR3 DNA reads TGTGCCAGCAGCCAAGTAGACCATGAGACCCAGTACTTC. Amino acids: CASSQVDHETQYF.

The chain employs TRBV20-1 and TRBJ1-1; no firm D call. This CDR3 spans 12 amino acids. Germline CDR1 and CDR2: DFQATT and SNEGSKA (reference sequence). Trimming took 2 bases from V and 2 from J, leaving 6 bases between them. This CDR3 is CSARRGNTEAFF. In DNA form, the CDR3 reads TGCAGTGCTAGACGGGGAAACACTGAAGCTTTCTTT.

A few counts support this clonotype. V gene TRBV7-9 combines with J gene TRBJ2-3; TRBD1 agrees at 9 bases. Germline V gives CDR1 SEHNR, CDR2 FQNEAQ (reference sequence). The CDR3 extends over 16 amino acids. V lost 3 bases to trimming and J lost 3 bases; unmatched junction nucleotides: 7. The CDR3 is CASSLGTGGMTDTQYF. The CDR3 DNA follows: TGTGCCAGCAGCTTGGGAACAGGGGGCATGACAGATACGCAGTATTTT.

J is TRBJ2-5 and V is TRBV7-8; 7 bases are shared with TRBD1. Looked up from germline, CDR1 is SGHVS and CDR2 is FQNEAQ. The CDR3 is 17 residues long. V gave up 4 bases and J gave up 2 bases; unmatched junction bases: 13. CDR3 region: CASSSPAGQASQETQYF. The CDR3, as DNA: TGTGCCAGCAGCTCACCCGCCGGACAGGCGTCTCAAGAGACCCAGTACTTC.

The V gene is TRBV20-1, the J gene TRBJ2-1; a possible D gene is TRBD2 (6 bases). This CDR3 spans 14 amino acids. The V gene lost 3 bases and the J gene lost 8 bases, with 17 bases spanning the gap. Germline V gene data show CDR1 as DFQATT and CDR2 as SNEGSKA (reference sequence). CDR3: CSARGTFVSHEQFF. DNA of the CDR3: TGCAGTGCTAGGGGGACTTTCGTATCCCATGAGCAGTTCTTC.

This clonotype appeared a few times. V and J are TRBV20-1 and TRBJ2-7; 7 nucleotides agree with TRBD2. This CDR3 spans 14 amino acids. V trimming: 0 bases; J trimming: 2 bases; junction bases outside the gene matches: 4. Germline lookup yields CDR1 DFQATT and CDR2 SNEGSKA (reference sequence). In DNA, the CDR3 is TGCAGTGCTAGAGATCCTAGCGGAACCTACGAGCAGTACTTC. Residues: CSARDPSGTYEQYF.

This clonotype was seen many times. The chain recombines TRBV7-9 with TRBJ1-1; D is undetermined. Per the germline V gene, CDR1 is SEHNR and CDR2 is FQNEAQ (reference sequence). V lost 10 bases and J lost 0, with 3 bases in between. The CDR3 is made up of 10 amino acids. The chain's CDR3 is CAILNTEAFF. The DNA for the CDR3 is TGTGCCATATTGAACACTGAAGCTTTCTTT. Supplemented by reference TRBV7-9 and TRBJ1-1, the full variable domain reads DTGVSQNPRHKITKRGQNVTFRCDPISEHNRLYWYRQTLGQGPEFLTYFQNEAQLEKSRLLSDRFSAERPKGSFSTLEIQRTEQGDSAMYLCAILNTEAFFGQGTRLTVV.

This clonotype has a handful of counts. The gene calls are TRBV9 and TRBJ2-1; 8 bases are shared with TRBD2. The CDR3 extends over 15 amino acids. V trimming: 4 bases; J trimming: 7 bases; junction bases outside the gene matches: 10. From germline, CDR1 is SGDLS and CDR2 YYNGEE. The DNA for the CDR3 is TGTGCCAGCAGCTCCAGCGGGAGTAGGGGGAATGAGCAGTTCTTC. Translating gives CASSSSGSRGNEQFF.

The chain joins TRBV3-1 to TRBJ2-5; no definite D call. Trimming cost V 0 bases and J 0 bases, with 5 bases left between them. Germline V gene sequence: CDR1 LGHDT, CDR2 YNNKEL (reference sequence). The CDR3 is 14 amino acids. CDR3 sequence reads: CASSQEGDQETQYF. The DNA for the CDR3 is TGTGCCAGCAGCCAAGAGGGCGACCAAGAGACCCAGTACTTC.

The table lists this clonotype with many counts. The genes are TRBV12-3 or TRBV12-4 and TRBJ2-7, with 11 nucleotides matching TRBD2. With 5 bases clipped from V and 0 bases from J, the junction kept 0 bases outside the gene matches. CDR3 length equals 14 residues. Here the CDR3 reads CASSGTSGSYEQYF. The CDR3 bases are TGTGCCAGCAGTGGGACTAGCGGCTCCTACGAGCAGTACTTC.

This clonotype was detected only a few times. This sequence joins TRBV4-2 and TRBJ1-3, with a tentative D call TRBD1 (6 bases). The CDR3 extends over 15 amino acids. The V end was cut by 5 bases, the J end by 0 bases, with 11 bases between. Germline CDR1 LGHNA, CDR2 YNFKEQ. The CDR3 loop is CASSATRGSGNTIYF. The DNA of the CDR3 is TGTGCCAGCAGCGCTACCAGGGGCTCTGGAAACACCATATATTTT.